This T cell receptor beta chain appears in the sequencing data of a study of blood T cells in healthy people across ages. Alongside a J-beta primer mix, a sample-barcoded 5' primer served in a second PCR lasting 7 to 11 cycles. Any given sample supplied a minimum of 2.5 million CDR3-containing paired-end reads. TCRdb used MiXCR to reprocess the 5' RACE reads, holding one entry per CDR3 protein. The sample includes some 550,000 distinct CDR3 sequences, 40% to 50% of them seen just once. All donors came from Russia, were Caucasian and healthy, and spanned ages roughly 6 to 95. The CDR3 consists of 14 residues. Germline CDR1 is SNHLY and CDR2 is FYNNEI. The ends were cut back, 3 bases at V and 4 bases at J, with 13 bases in the middle.

Sequencing used blood. V usage is TRBV2 and J usage is TRBJ2-7; D is unclear. This receptor was obtained from a man older than 75 in good health. The CDR3 DNA is TGTGCCAGCAGTGACTCCTTGTTCCCTTACGAGCAGTACTTC. Its translation is CASSDSLFPYEQYF.